The next 28 T cell receptor beta chains were all read from a single sample in a study of blood T cell repertoires in COVID-19. TCRdb's table, derived via immunoSEQ multiplex PCR, lists solely in-frame clones and lacks some. In the table there are about 500,000 clones, about nine tenths of which are singletons. Sequencing was carried out using PBMCs or T cells enriched from blood (not recorded which). These receptors came from a woman aged 18 to 35 who had recovered from COVID-19.

V is TRBV9 and J is TRBJ1-1; 8 bases line up with TRBD1. Germline V gives CDR1 SGDLS, CDR2 YYNGEE. After removal of 3 bases from V and 0 bases from J, the junction contained 4 bases not matched to a gene. The CDR3 consists of 15 residues. This chain's CDR3 is CASSELQGVNTEAFF. In nucleotides, the CDR3 is TGTGCCAGCAGCGAGTTACAGGGGGTGAACACTGAAGCTTTCTTT.

The J gene is TRBJ2-1, the V gene TRBV9, with no clear D. The V gene's germline CDR1 is SGDLS and CDR2 YYNGEE. This CDR3 has 13 residues. The V gene lost 5 bases and the J gene lost 4 bases, with 10 bases spanning the gap. The CDR3 DNA reads TGTGCCAGCAGTACAGAAGGATACAATGAGCAGTTCTTC. Protein product: CASSTEGYNEQFF.

This chain uses TRBV11-2 with TRBJ1-6, with D possibly matching TRBD1 (6 bases). Germline V gene data show CDR1 as SGHAT and CDR2 as FQNNGV. Trimming removed 2 bases at V and 10 bases at J, with 12 bases between. CDR3 length: 14 residues. Written as DNA, the CDR3 is TGTGCCAGCAGCTTACAGGGGTCCTACTCACCCCTCCACTTT. Its translation: CASSLQGSYSPLHF.

The sample holds a few counts of this clone. CDR3 bases: TGTGCCAGCAGCTTCGCGGGGGAGAACACTGAAGCTTTCTTT. The encoded protein is CASSFAGENTEAFF. The rearrangement links TRBV7-8 to TRBJ1-1; the D gene is possibly TRBD1 (5 bases). V lost 3 bases and J 1 base, leaving 9 bases between the germline ends. Germline CDR1 is SGHVS and CDR2 is FQNEAQ. There are 14 residues in the CDR3. The variable domain in full, with the rest retrieved from reference TRBV7-8 and TRBJ1-1, is GAGVSQSPRYKVAKRGQDVALRCDPISGHVSLFWYQQALGQGPEFLTYFQNEAQLDKSGLPSDRFFAERPEGSVSTLKIQRTQQEDSAVYLCASSFAGENTEAFFGQGTRLTVV.

V is TRBV9 and J is TRBJ1-1, with unresolved D. Per the germline V gene, CDR1 is SGDLS and CDR2 is YYNGEE. The CDR3 extends over 13 amino acids. Trimming cost V 4 bases and J 3 bases, with 10 bases left between them. CDR3 loop: CASSSDWDTEAFF. The CDR3 nucleotides are TGTGCCAGCAGCTCCGACTGGGACACTGAAGCTTTCTTT. Supplemented by reference TRBV9 and TRBJ1-1, the full variable domain reads DSGVTQTPKHLITATGQRVTLRCSPRSGDLSVYWYQQSLDQGLQFLIQYYNGEERAKGNILERFSAQQFPDLHSELNLSSLELGDSALYFCASSSDWDTEAFFGQGTRLTVV.

This chain joins TRBV19 and TRBJ2-5; 10 bases agree with TRBD1. This CDR3 has 15 amino acids. J was trimmed by 5 bases and V by 5 bases; bases with no gene match: 8. The germline gives CDR1 LNHDA, CDR2 SQIVND (reference sequence). CDR3 in DNA: TGTGCCAGTAGTTTCCGGGACAGGGGCATCGAGACCCAGTACTTC. It codes for CASSFRDRGIETQYF.

This clone was detected once. V gene TRBV12-5 combines with J gene TRBJ2-1, with D perhaps TRBD2 (5 bases). V was pared by 0 bases and J by 5 bases, with 17 bases between. CDR3 size: 17 residues. Germline V gene data show CDR1 as LGHNT and CDR2 as FRNRAP. This chain's CDR3 is CASGLVIIGVGHNEQFF. In nucleotides, the CDR3 is TGTGCTAGTGGTTTGGTAATTATCGGGGTCGGCCACAATGAGCAGTTCTTC.

This clone has more than one count but fewer than ten. The V call is TRBV27, the J call TRBJ2-7; 11 bases align to TRBD2. CDR1 MNHEY and CDR2 SMNVEV come from the germline V gene (reference sequence). V shed 6 bases, J shed 2 bases, and the junction held 6 bases outside the gene matches. The CDR3 has 15 amino acids. For the CDR3, the DNA is TGTGCCAGCAGCATACTAGCGGGGGACCCCTACGAGCAGTACTTC. Its translation: CASSILAGDPYEQYF.

The rearrangement uses TRBV19 and TRBJ2-1; TRBD2 aligns across 7 bases. The CDR3 sequence is 16 residues long. V shed 4 bases, J shed 3 bases, and the junction held 9 bases outside the gene matches. Germline V gene lookup returns CDR1 LNHDA and CDR2 SQIVND (reference sequence). The CDR3 sequence is CASSNFGEGGYNEQFF. The CDR3 bases are TGTGCCAGTAGTAATTTCGGGGAGGGCGGCTACAATGAGCAGTTCTTC.

In this sample, this clone turned up a few times. The chain recombines TRBV10-3 with TRBJ1-2; D gene uncertain. This CDR3 is built from 13 residues. Germline CDR1 is ENHRY and CDR2 is SYGVKD. Trimming took off 6 bases at V and 6 bases at J, with 14 bases between the two ends. The CDR3 DNA is TGTGCCATCAGGCTGAGGGAAGCGGATGGCTACACCTTC. Translating gives CAIRLREADGYTF.

The gene calls are TRBV7-6 and TRBJ2-3, with 8 bases identical to TRBD2. The length of the CDR3 is 16 residues. V gave up 3 bases and J gave up 3 bases; unmatched junction bases: 8. The germline V gene encodes CDR1 SGHVS and CDR2 FNYEAQ. The CDR3 here is CASSFPPGGVTDTQYF. CDR3 nucleotides: TGTGCCAGCAGCTTTCCACCGGGGGGGGTGACAGATACGCAGTATTTT.

V usage is TRBV15 and J usage is TRBJ2-7; the match to TRBD1 covers 10 bases. CDR1 and CDR2 (germline): LNHNV, YYDKDF (reference sequence). The CDR3 consists of 16 residues. V shed 0 bases, J shed 6 bases, and the junction held 8 bases outside the gene matches. DNA of the CDR3: TGTGCCACCAGCAGAGATGGGGGGACAGGGGTCGGCGAGCAGTACTTC. Translation: CATSRDGGTGVGEQYF.

V gene TRBV28 combines with J gene TRBJ1-4; D is uncertain. Trimming shortened V by 5 bases and J by 6 bases, and 10 bases separated the two germline ends. The CDR3 has 13 residues. The germline gives CDR1 MDHEN, CDR2 SYDVKM. Written as DNA, the CDR3 is TGTGCCAGCAGTCGCGGGTTCGATGAAAAACTGTTTTTT. This gives the protein CASSRGFDEKLFF.

This rearrangement joins TRBV19 to TRBJ2-5, with D unclear. Germline CDR1 reads LNHDA; CDR2 reads SQIVND (reference sequence). Trimming pared 4 bases from V and 5 bases from J, leaving 8 bases between. This CDR3 region has 12 residues. The CDR3 nucleotides are TGTGCCAGTAGTAGCGAGCGTGAGACCCAGTACTTC. Translated: CASSSERETQYF.

The chain joins TRBV5-1 to TRBJ1-2; D unresolved. Germline V CDR1 and CDR2: SGHRS, YFSETQ. The CDR3 consists of 14 residues. The V end lost 1 base, the J end lost 6 bases, and 13 bases lay between the germline ends. The CDR3 DNA reads TGCGCCAGCAGCTTGTTTGGGGAGAGGGATGGCTACACCTTC. Translating gives CASSLFGERDGYTF.

This chain links TRBV30 with TRBJ2-7, with a weak D call TRBD1 (6 bases). Trimming removed 4 bases from V and 0 bases from J, with 16 bases in between. This CDR3 has 15 amino acids. Germline-derived CDR1 and CDR2 are GTSNPN and SVGIG (reference sequence). The CDR3 DNA reads as TGTGCCTGGAATCTGGGGGCAGGTGCCTCCTACGAGCAGTACTTC. Protein: CAWNLGAGASYEQYF. The whole variable domain, remainder taken from reference TRBV30 and TRBJ2-7, is SQTIHQWPATLVQPVGSPLSLECTVEGTSNPNLYWYRQAAGRGLQLLFYSVGIGQISSEVPQNLSASRPQDRQFILSSKKLLLSDSGFYLCAWNLGAGASYEQYFGPGTRLTVT.

Points on this clone: Other DNA sequences in this specimen translate into the identical CDR3. The V gene is TRBV5-6, the J gene TRBJ1-2, with 8 bases that match TRBD1. The germline V gene has CDR1 SGHDT and CDR2 YYEEEE. The CDR3 covers 13 residues. V shed 2 bases, J shed 8 bases, and the junction held 5 bases outside the gene matches. CDR3 bases: TGTGCCAGCAGCTTAGACAGGGGTAAAGGCTACACCTTC. Encoded protein: CASSLDRGKGYTF. The complete variable domain, with remaining parts taken from reference TRBV5-6 and TRBJ1-2, reads DAGVTQSPTHLIKTRGQQVTLRCSPKSGHDTVSWYQQALGQGPQFIFQYYEEEERQRGNFPDRFSGHQFPNYSSELNVNALLLGDSALYLCASSLDRGKGYTFGSGTRLTVV.

V and J are TRBV5-4 and TRBJ2-5, with D tentatively TRBD2 (7 bases). This CDR3 spans 15 amino acids. Germline V CDR1 and CDR2: SGHNT, YYREEE (reference sequence). V was pared by 7 bases and J by 0 bases, with 16 bases between. DNA of the CDR3: TGTGCCAGCTCTCCCTCGGGGGGCCACCAAGAGACCCAGTACTTC. Its protein is CASSPSGGHQETQYF.

The CDR3 nucleotides are TGTGCCAGCAGTCCGGACAGATGGGGAGGCTACACCTTC. This gives the protein CASSPDRWGGYTF. This chain links TRBV14 with TRBJ1-2; TRBD1 might be the D (6 bases). The ends were cut back, 6 bases at V and 8 bases at J, with 16 bases in the middle. The CDR3 covers 13 residues. CDR1 is SGHDN and CDR2 is FVKESK in the germline V gene.

CDR3 sequence reads: CASSQVGGDQPQHF. CDR3 bases: TGCGCCAGCAGCCAGGTGGGCGGGGATCAGCCCCAGCATTTT. The V call is TRBV4-1, the J call TRBJ1-5; D remains unclear. In germline, CDR1 is MGHRA, CDR2 YSYEKL. The CDR3 has 14 residues. Deletions cut 3 bases from V and 5 bases from J, with 11 bases between.

The chain employs TRBV3-1 (or the pseudogene TRBV3-2) and TRBJ1-2, with D possibly matching TRBD1 (6 bases). Germline loops: CDR1 LGHDT, CDR2 YNNKEL (reference sequence). The ends were cut back, 5 bases at V and 6 bases at J, with 13 bases in the middle. The CDR3 consists of 13 residues. The CDR3 sequence: CASSSRGIDGYTF. The CDR3, as DNA: TGTGCCAGCAGCAGTAGGGGGATCGATGGCTACACCTTC.

J is TRBJ2-7 and V is TRBV30; 8 nucleotides agree with TRBD2. The V and J ends lost 2 bases and 3 bases, in that order; junction bases with no gene match: 6. This CDR3 region has 14 residues. The V gene's germline CDR1 is GTSNPN and CDR2 SVGIG (reference sequence). The CDR3 region is CAWSTTSGFYEQYF. As DNA, the CDR3 is TGTGCCTGGAGTACCACTAGCGGATTCTACGAGCAGTACTTC.

This clone was counted only a few times. This rearrangement joins TRBV2 to TRBJ2-5, with D perhaps TRBD1 (6 bases). CDR1 and CDR2 (germline): SNHLY, FYNNEI. The CDR3 spans 14 residues. V shed 6 bases and J shed 1 base, with 12 bases lying between them. The CDR3 DNA follows: TGTGCCAGCAGGGCCGGGACACTCCAAGAGACCCAGTACTTC. Protein: CASRAGTLQETQYF. The whole variable domain, filled in from reference TRBV2 and TRBJ2-5, reads EPEVTQTPSHQVTQMGQEVILRCVPISNHLYFYWYRQILGQKVEFLVSFYNNEISEKSEIFDDQFSVERPDGSNFTLKIRSTKLEDSAMYFCASRAGTLQETQYFGPGTRLLVL.

This CDR3 is CASSEGEGGTGETQYF. The CDR3 nucleotides read TGTGCCAGCAGTGAGGGGGAGGGGGGCACAGGGGAGACCCAGTACTTC. The rearrangement uses TRBV25-1 and TRBJ2-5; D is possibly TRBD2 (7 bases). The CDR3 is 16 residues long. The V and J ends lost 3 bases and 5 bases respectively, with 19 bases between them. Germline V gives CDR1 MGHDK, CDR2 SYGVNS.

This chain connects TRBV2 to TRBJ2-7; weak D call: TRBD2 (6 bases). From germline, CDR1 is SNHLY and CDR2 FYNNEI. V lost 9 bases, J lost 6 bases, and 12 bases lay in between. The CDR3 sequence is 11 residues long. The CDR3 sequence: CASTLAGEQYF. CDR3 DNA: TGTGCCAGTACACTAGCTGGCGAGCAGTACTTC. Full variable domain (outside the CDR3, taken from reference TRBV2 and TRBJ2-7): EPEVTQTPSHQVTQMGQEVILRCVPISNHLYFYWYRQILGQKVEFLVSFYNNEISEKSEIFDDQFSVERPDGSNFTLKIRSTKLEDSAMYFCASTLAGEQYFGPGTRLTVT.

This clone showed up just a few times. The gene calls are TRBV5-4 and TRBJ1-2; D is unclear. Germline CDR1 is SGHNT and CDR2 is YYREEE (reference sequence). This CDR3 is 12 amino acids long. Trimming left V 3 bases short and J 3 bases short, with 6 bases between. The CDR3 coding sequence is TGTGCCAGCAGCTCGAGATACTATGGCTACACCTTC. As protein: CASSSRYYGYTF.

V gene TRBV2 combines with J gene TRBJ2-3; 8 bases align to TRBD2. V was clipped by 6 bases and J by 0 bases; unmatched bases: 11. Germline assignment: CDR1 SNHLY and CDR2 FYNNEI. The CDR3 length is 17 residues. The CDR3 bases are TGTGCCAGCAGCGGGGGGGGGACGAGAGGGAGCACAGATACGCAGTATTTT. It encodes CASSGGGTRGSTDTQYF.

The CDR3 coding sequence is TGTGCCAGTAGTATAGGAGGAGGACTGTACCAAGAGACCCAGTACTTC. It codes for CASSIGGGLYQETQYF. V and J are TRBV19 and TRBJ2-5; D might be TRBD2 (5 bases). Trimming left V 1 base short and J 0 bases short, with 12 bases between. The CDR3 length is 16 residues. Per germline, CDR1 LNHDA and CDR2 SQIVND (reference sequence).